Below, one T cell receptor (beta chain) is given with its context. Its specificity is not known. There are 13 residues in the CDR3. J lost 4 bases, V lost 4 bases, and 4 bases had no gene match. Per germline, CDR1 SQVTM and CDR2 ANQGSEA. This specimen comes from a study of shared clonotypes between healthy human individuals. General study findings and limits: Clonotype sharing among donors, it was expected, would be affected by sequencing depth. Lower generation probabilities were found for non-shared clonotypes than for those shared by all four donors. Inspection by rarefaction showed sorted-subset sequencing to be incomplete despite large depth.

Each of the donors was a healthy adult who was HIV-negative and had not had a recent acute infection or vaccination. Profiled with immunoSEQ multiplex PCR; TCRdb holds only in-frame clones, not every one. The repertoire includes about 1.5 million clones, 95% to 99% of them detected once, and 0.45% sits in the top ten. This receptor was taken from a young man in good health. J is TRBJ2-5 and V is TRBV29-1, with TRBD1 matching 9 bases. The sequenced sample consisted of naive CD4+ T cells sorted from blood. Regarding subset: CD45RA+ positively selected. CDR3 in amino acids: CSVVTGGVETQYF. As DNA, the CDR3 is TGCAGCGTTGTTACAGGGGGCGTAGAGACCCAGTACTTC.